This TCR beta chain is from a study of post-analysis software for immune sequencing data. Study-wide results and limits: Patients with multiple sclerosis recorded significantly lower normalized Chao1 diversity than controls, the study found. By F measure, samples from a shared preparation batch strongly co-clustered. TRBV segments more frequent in patients than in controls numbered several and included TRBV5-6, TRBV5-1 and TRBV20-1.

This clonotype has only a few counts. Its antigen is as yet unknown. Unique molecular identifiers were present in the TCR beta cDNA libraries. Once roughly 0.85 to 11 million T cells were used, roughly 0.5 million cDNA molecules resulted. TCRdb re-analysed the PCR reads in MiXCR, keeping a single row per CDR3 protein. This sample has under 650,000 distinct CDR3 sequences, with around 44% found just once. V lost 2 bases, J lost 0 bases, and 12 bases lay in between. Germline V gene sequence: CDR1 SGHRS, CDR2 YFSETQ. This CDR3 has 16 residues. Sequencing input: blood. This clonotype was sampled from a girl aged 5-17 years with multiple sclerosis. The chain uses TRBV5-1 and TRBJ2-4; either TRBD1 or TRBD2 may fit D (5 bases each). The CDR3 DNA reads as TGCGCCAGCAGCTTACCGGGACCTCTAGCCAAAAACATTCAGTACTTC. Protein: CASSLPGPLAKNIQYF.